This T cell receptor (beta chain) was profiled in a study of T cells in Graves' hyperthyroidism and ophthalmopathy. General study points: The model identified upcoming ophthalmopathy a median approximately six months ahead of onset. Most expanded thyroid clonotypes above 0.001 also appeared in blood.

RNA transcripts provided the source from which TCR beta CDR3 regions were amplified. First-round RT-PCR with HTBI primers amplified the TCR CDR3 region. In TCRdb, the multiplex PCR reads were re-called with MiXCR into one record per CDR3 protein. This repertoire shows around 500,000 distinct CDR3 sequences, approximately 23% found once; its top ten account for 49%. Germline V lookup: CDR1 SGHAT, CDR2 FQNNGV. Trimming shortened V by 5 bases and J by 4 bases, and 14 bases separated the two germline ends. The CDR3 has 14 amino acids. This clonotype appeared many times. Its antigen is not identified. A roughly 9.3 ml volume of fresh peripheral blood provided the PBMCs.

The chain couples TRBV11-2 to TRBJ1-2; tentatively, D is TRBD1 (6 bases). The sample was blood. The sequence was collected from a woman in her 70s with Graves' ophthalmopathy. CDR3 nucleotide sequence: TGTGCCAGCAGCAAGACAGGCGGTCCCTATGGCTACACCTTC. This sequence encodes CASSKTGGPYGYTF.